The 28 T cell receptor beta chains below were found in one sample sequenced in a study of blood T cell repertoires in COVID-19 (TCRdb year 2020). Library creation used the immunoSEQ multiplex PCR assay. Held by TCRdb, this immuneACCESS table contains in-frame sequences only and omits some clones. Under half of the omission traces to an unresolved V gene where checked; the cause of the rest is unknown. The table for this sample lists about 36,000 clones; nearly 90% of them were counted only once. The top ten clonotypes cover less than 30% of the sample. The sequenced sample consisted of peripheral blood. The receptors originated from a man aged 55-75 years with active or convalescent COVID-19.

This clone was counted a few times. This CDR3 is CASSQGLDGSIQYF. The CDR3 DNA is TGCGCCAGCAGCCAAGGACTAGATGGTAGCATTCAGTACTTC. The rearrangement uses TRBV4-1 and TRBJ2-4; TRBD2 might be the D (6 bases). Trimming cost V 1 base and J 9 bases, with 13 bases left between them. Per the germline V gene, CDR1 is MGHRA and CDR2 is YSYEKL. There are 14 residues in the CDR3.

J is TRBJ1-6 and V is TRBV4-1; D may be TRBD1 (6 bases). The germline V gene has CDR1 MGHRA and CDR2 YSYEKL. The V and J ends lost 1 base and 7 bases respectively, with 14 bases between them. CDR3 length: 16 residues. The DNA for the CDR3 is TGCGCCAGCAGCCAAGGCAAACGGACAGCCAATTCACCCCTCCACTTT. It encodes CASSQGKRTANSPLHF.

In nucleotides, the CDR3 is TGTGCCATCAGTGAGCCAAAATCGGGAGTCCCGGCGGATGAGCAGTTCTTC. Amino acid sequence: CAISEPKSGVPADEQFF. This sequence joins TRBV10-3 and TRBJ2-1, with D perhaps matching TRBD2 (6 bases). Trimming took 2 bases from V and 8 from J, leaving 22 bases between them. The CDR3 runs 17 residues. Germline V lookup: CDR1 ENHRY, CDR2 SYGVKD.

The V and J genes are TRBV29-1 and TRBJ2-3, with 8 bases that match TRBD1. The CDR3 runs 13 residues. Germline V gene data show CDR1 as SQVTM and CDR2 as ANQGSEA. V lost 5 bases and J lost 4; bases outside the gene matches: 5. CDR3 bases: TGCAGCGTTACAGGGGGTCAACCAGATACGCAGTATTTT. It is translated as CSVTGGQPDTQYF.

A single count supports this clone. The chain links TRBV5-4 to TRBJ2-1, with unresolved D. V dropped 2 bases and J dropped 5 bases, with 14 bases sitting between them. This CDR3 has 15 residues. Germline CDR1 reads SGHNT; CDR2 reads YYREEE (reference sequence). This CDR3 reads CASSLSHEPNNEQFF. The CDR3 bases are TGTGCCAGCAGCTTATCCCATGAGCCTAACAATGAGCAGTTCTTC.

The rearrangement uses TRBV6-5 and TRBJ1-1; 9 bases are a match to TRBD1. The junction had 2 bases not matched to a gene; V was cut back by 2 bases and J by 4 bases. Looked up from germline, CDR1 is MNHEY and CDR2 is SVGAGI. This CDR3 has 14 amino acids. Written as DNA, the CDR3 is TGTGCCAGCAGTTACCTGACAGGGGGCACTGAAGCTTTCTTT. Its protein product is CASSYLTGGTEAFF.

The chain combines TRBV28 with TRBJ2-3; the match to TRBD2 covers 7 bases. The germline V gene encodes CDR1 MDHEN and CDR2 SYDVKM. CDR3 length: 16 residues. With 5 bases clipped from V and 2 bases from J, the junction kept 10 bases outside the gene matches. The CDR3 region is CASSPRDYRVTDTQYF. In DNA, the CDR3 is TGTGCCAGCAGTCCGAGGGACTACCGAGTCACAGATACGCAGTATTTT.

The chain links TRBV4-2 to TRBJ1-4; TRBD1 aligns across 7 bases. J was trimmed by 5 bases and V by 1 base; bases with no gene match: 4. This CDR3 has 15 amino acids. CDR1 is LGHNA, CDR2 YNFKEQ, per germline. As DNA, the CDR3 is TGTGCCAGCAGCCAAGGGACAGGCAAGAATGAAAAACTGTTTTTT. Translating it yields CASSQGTGKNEKLFF.

This chain uses TRBV10-3 with TRBJ2-1; TRBD1 is a possible D gene (6 bases). Trimming removed 7 bases at V and 8 bases at J, with 12 bases between. The CDR3 totals 12 residues. The germline gives CDR1 ENHRY, CDR2 SYGVKD. CDR3 residues: CAIMGGGDEQFF. In DNA, the CDR3 is TGTGCCATCATGGGTGGGGGCGATGAGCAGTTCTTC.

The V gene is TRBV6-2 or TRBV6-3, the J gene TRBJ1-5, with 7 bases lining up with TRBD1. After removal of 6 bases from V and 2 bases from J, the junction contained 10 bases not matched to a gene. This CDR3 spans 16 amino acids. Looked up from germline, CDR1 is MNHEY and CDR2 is SVGEGT. The DNA for the CDR3 is TGTGCCAGCAGCCAACGACAGGGTCTTGGCAATCAGCCCCAGCATTTT. It is translated as CASSQRQGLGNQPQHF.

This rearrangement joins TRBV11-2 to TRBJ2-5, with a tentative D call TRBD2 (6 bases). CDR3 length: 17 residues. The V and J ends lost 2 bases and 5 bases respectively, with 21 bases between them. From germline, CDR1 is SGHAT and CDR2 FQNNGV. The CDR3 sequence: CASSLRLGWGEPETQYF. The CDR3 DNA reads as TGTGCCAGCAGCTTAAGGCTCGGCTGGGGGGAGCCGGAGACCCAGTACTTC.

The chain has TRBV4-3 and TRBJ2-2; D is possibly TRBD2 (5 bases). In germline, CDR1 is LGHNA, CDR2 YSLEER. The CDR3 consists of 16 residues. Trimming shortened V by 0 bases and J by 7 bases, and 15 bases separated the two germline ends. As DNA, the CDR3 is TGCGCCAGCAGCCAAGAAGTAAGGAGCGAGGGCGGGGAGCTGTTTTTT. Protein: CASSQEVRSEGGELFF.

The rearrangement links TRBV19 to TRBJ1-5; TRBD1 is a possible D gene (6 bases). The CDR3 runs 15 residues. Between the trimmed V and J ends, which lost 6 bases and 0 bases, there was a span of 12 bases. Germline lookup yields CDR1 LNHDA and CDR2 SQIVND (reference sequence). CDR3 sequence (DNA): TGTGCCAGTAGCACCGACAGGTATAGCAATCAGCCCCAGCATTTT. Its protein is CASSTDRYSNQPQHF.

This clone was seen only once. The chain links TRBV7-2 to TRBJ2-2, with a weak D call TRBD2 (6 bases). CDR3 length: 15 residues. The germline gives CDR1 SGHTA, CDR2 FQGNSA. The germline V and J ends were trimmed by 4 bases and 7 bases, with 16 bases remaining between them. The CDR3 region has the DNA TGTGCCAGCAGCTCAGTTGGGGGGATGGGCGGGGAGCTGTTTTTT. This encodes CASSSVGGMGGELFF.

This rearrangement joins TRBV6-5 to TRBJ2-7; a possible D gene is TRBD2 (5 bases). Trimming pared 5 bases from V and 0 bases from J, leaving 8 bases between. The CDR3 extends over 13 amino acids. Germline CDR1 is MNHEY and CDR2 is SVGAGI. CDR3 residues: CASSTGSSYEQYF. DNA of the CDR3: TGTGCCAGCAGTACGGGATCCTCCTACGAGCAGTACTTC.

The V call is TRBV29-1, the J call TRBJ2-5; 9 bases fit TRBD2. CDR1 is SQVTM, CDR2 ANQGSEA, per germline. The CDR3 has 14 amino acids. V lost 4 bases to trimming and J lost 5 bases; unmatched junction nucleotides: 8. CDR3 nucleotide sequence: TGCAGCGTTGCCCGCCGGCTAGCGGGGGAGACCCAGTACTTC. Translated, it gives CSVARRLAGETQYF.

The chain combines TRBV28 with TRBJ2-7; 7 positions match TRBD2. This CDR3 is built from 14 residues. The germline CDR1 and CDR2 sequences are MDHEN and SYDVKM. The V segment lost 2 bases and the J segment 3 bases; nucleotides outside the gene matches: 4. The CDR3 protein is CASSLPTSSYEQYF. The CDR3, as DNA: TGTGCCAGCAGTTTACCGACTAGCAGCTACGAGCAGTACTTC.

The rearrangement uses TRBV21-1 and TRBJ2-2; the table's D call, TRBD1, has no DNA check behind it. TRBV21-1 is a recognized pseudogene. The CDR3 runs to 19 residues. CDR3 amino acids: CASSKEGPDRGLRTGELFF. Here the CDR3 DNA reads TGTGCCAGCAGCAAAGAAGGTCCGGACAGGGGGCTTAGGACCGGGGAGCTGTTTTTT.

The chain is built from TRBV5-1 and TRBJ1-3; maybe TRBD1 (5 bases). The CDR3 sequence is 16 residues long. Germline V gene sequence: CDR1 SGHRS, CDR2 YFSETQ. Trimming removed 2 bases at V and 0 bases at J, with 12 bases between. CDR3 sequence: CASSFDAGNSGNTIYF. The CDR3 DNA sequence: TGCGCCAGCAGCTTCGACGCAGGGAACTCTGGAAACACCATATATTTT.

This clone was seen more than once but under ten times. This sequence joins TRBV13 and TRBJ1-5; TRBD1 is a possible D gene (5 bases). The CDR3 has 15 amino acids. Germline CDR1 reads PRHDT; CDR2 reads FYEKMQ (reference sequence). With 9 bases removed from V and 2 bases from J, the gap between germline ends came to 17 bases. DNA of the CDR3: TGTGCCAGTCAATCAGGGACTCTAGGCAATCAGCCCCAGCATTTT. Translation gives CASQSGTLGNQPQHF.

V usage is TRBV27 and J usage is TRBJ2-7, with 8 bases matching TRBD2. The germline gives CDR1 MNHEY, CDR2 SMNVEV (reference sequence). CDR3 size: 16 residues. The trim removed 5 bases at V and 5 bases at J, leaving 14 bases unmatched. The CDR3 loop reads CASSGGRSGSKNEQYF. CDR3 nucleotides: TGTGCCAGCAGTGGGGGGAGGAGCGGGAGTAAGAACGAGCAGTACTTC.

The chain carries TRBV7-2 and TRBJ2-1; 9 nucleotides line up with TRBD2. Germline values: CDR1 SGHTA, CDR2 FQGNSA. Trimming removed 1 base from V and 6 bases from J; junction bases left unmatched: 7. The CDR3 contains 16 residues. The CDR3 sequence: CASSLELAGGRNEQFF. DNA of the CDR3: TGTGCCAGCAGCTTAGAGTTGGCGGGAGGGCGCAATGAGCAGTTCTTC.

The chain carries TRBV19 and TRBJ2-2; TRBD2 matches 10 bases. The CDR3 extends over 17 amino acids. J gave up 2 bases and V 5 bases, and 8 bases lay outside the gene matches. CDR1 is LNHDA, CDR2 SQIVND, per germline (reference sequence). For the CDR3, the DNA is TGTGCCAGTAGTCCTAGCGGGAGTCCTCTAAACACCGGGGAGCTGTTTTTT. Translating gives CASSPSGSPLNTGELFF.

The chain carries TRBV27 and TRBJ2-7; tentatively, D is TRBD1 (5 bases). The length of the CDR3 is 14 residues. V was trimmed by 4 bases and J by 4 bases, leaving 14 bases between them. Germline CDR1 MNHEY, CDR2 SMNVEV (reference sequence). The DNA for the CDR3 is TGTGCCAGCAGTTCCCTACGGACACCTTACGAGCAGTACTTC. Translated: CASSSLRTPYEQYF.

V usage is TRBV7-9 and J usage is TRBJ1-1; 9 bases are a match to TRBD1. V lost 1 base and J lost 6; bases outside the gene matches: 12. Germline V gene data show CDR1 as SEHNR and CDR2 as FQNEAQ (reference sequence). CDR3 length: 17 residues. CDR3 loop: CASSLEPLVQGASEAFF. In nucleotides, the CDR3 is TGTGCCAGCAGCTTAGAACCCCTGGTACAGGGGGCCTCTGAAGCTTTCTTT.

V and J are TRBV7-3 and TRBJ2-1, with TRBD2 matching over 10 bases. The CDR3 is 15 amino acids. From germline, CDR1 is SGHTA and CDR2 FQGTGA. The V and J ends lost 5 bases and 6 bases, in that order; junction bases with no gene match: 7. The CDR3 region has the DNA TGTGCCAGCAGCGCCGAACTAGCGGGGCCCAATGAGCAGTTCTTC. This gives the protein CASSAELAGPNEQFF.

The chain combines TRBV5-1 with TRBJ2-7; the match to TRBD2 covers 14 bases. This CDR3 is 14 amino acids long. CDR1 and CDR2 from the germline V gene are SGHRS and YFSETQ. Trimming removed 4 bases from V and 5 bases from J; junction bases left unmatched: 2. The DNA for the CDR3 is TGCGCCAGCAGCACGGGACTAGCGGGAGACGAGCAGTACTTC. This sequence encodes CASSTGLAGDEQYF.

The chain is built from TRBV7-2 and TRBJ2-5, with 10 bases matching TRBD2. V shed 5 bases and J 0 bases; nucleotides not matched to a gene: 6. The CDR3 contains 16 residues. CDR1 and CDR2 from the germline V gene are SGHTA and FQGNSA. The CDR3 reads CASSPVSGRNQETQYF. CDR3 bases: TGTGCCAGCAGCCCCGTTAGCGGGAGGAACCAAGAGACCCAGTACTTC.